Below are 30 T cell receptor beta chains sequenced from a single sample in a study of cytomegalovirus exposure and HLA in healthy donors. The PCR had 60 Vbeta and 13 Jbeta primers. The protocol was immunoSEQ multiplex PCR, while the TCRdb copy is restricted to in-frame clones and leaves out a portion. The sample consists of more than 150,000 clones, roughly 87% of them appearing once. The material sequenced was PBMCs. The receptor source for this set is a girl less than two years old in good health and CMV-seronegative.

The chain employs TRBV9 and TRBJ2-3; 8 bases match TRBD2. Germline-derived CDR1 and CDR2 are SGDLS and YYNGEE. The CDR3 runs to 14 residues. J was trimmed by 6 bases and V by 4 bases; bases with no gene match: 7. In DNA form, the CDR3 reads TGTGCCAGCAGCACCCGGACTAGCTCGGATACGCAGTATTTT. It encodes CASSTRTSSDTQYF.

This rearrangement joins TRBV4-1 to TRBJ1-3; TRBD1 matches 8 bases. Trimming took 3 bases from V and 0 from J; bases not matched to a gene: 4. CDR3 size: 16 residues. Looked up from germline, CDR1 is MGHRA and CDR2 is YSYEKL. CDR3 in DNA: TGCGCCAGCAGCCATGGAGACAGGGGCTCTGGAAACACCATATATTTT. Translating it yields CASSHGDRGSGNTIYF.

The CDR3 reads CASSPAEVHGYTF. The CDR3 DNA is TGCGCCAGCAGCCCCGCGGAAGTGCATGGCTACACCTTC. The V and J genes are TRBV5-1 and TRBJ1-2; no definite D call. V lost 4 bases, J lost 6 bases, and 13 bases lay in between. CDR3 length equals 13 residues. Germline loops: CDR1 SGHRS, CDR2 YFSETQ.

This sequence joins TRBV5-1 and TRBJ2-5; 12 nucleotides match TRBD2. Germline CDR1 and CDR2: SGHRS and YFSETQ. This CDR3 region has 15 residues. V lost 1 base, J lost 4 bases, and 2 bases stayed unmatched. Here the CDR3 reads CASSLRLAGVETQYF. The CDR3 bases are TGCGCCAGCAGCTTGCGACTAGCGGGGGTAGAGACCCAGTACTTC.

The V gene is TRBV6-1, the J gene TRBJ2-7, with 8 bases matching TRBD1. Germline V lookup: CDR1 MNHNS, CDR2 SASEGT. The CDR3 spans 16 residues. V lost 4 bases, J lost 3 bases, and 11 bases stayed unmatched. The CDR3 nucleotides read TGTGCCAGCAGTGCCCTATTCGCGGGACAGGACTACGAGCAGTACTTC. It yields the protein CASSALFAGQDYEQYF.

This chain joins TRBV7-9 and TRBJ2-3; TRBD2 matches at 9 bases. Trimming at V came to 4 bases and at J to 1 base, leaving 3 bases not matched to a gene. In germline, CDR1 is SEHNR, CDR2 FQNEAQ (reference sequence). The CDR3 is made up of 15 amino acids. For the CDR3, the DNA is TGTGCCAGCAGCTGGTTAGCGGGGGGCACAGATACGCAGTATTTT. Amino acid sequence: CASSWLAGGTDTQYF.

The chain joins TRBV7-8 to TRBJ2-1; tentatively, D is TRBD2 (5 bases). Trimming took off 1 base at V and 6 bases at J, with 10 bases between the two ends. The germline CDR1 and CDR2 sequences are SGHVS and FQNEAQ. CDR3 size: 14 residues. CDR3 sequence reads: CASSLGSTTNEQFF. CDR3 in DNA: TGTGCCAGCAGCTTAGGTTCGACTACCAATGAGCAGTTCTTC.

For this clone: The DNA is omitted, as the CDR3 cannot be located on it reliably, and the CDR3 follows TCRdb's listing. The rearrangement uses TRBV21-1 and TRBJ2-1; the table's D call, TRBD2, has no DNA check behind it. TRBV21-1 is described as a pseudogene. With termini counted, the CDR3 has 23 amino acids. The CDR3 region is CASSKVASGSNVYSSYLYNEQFF.

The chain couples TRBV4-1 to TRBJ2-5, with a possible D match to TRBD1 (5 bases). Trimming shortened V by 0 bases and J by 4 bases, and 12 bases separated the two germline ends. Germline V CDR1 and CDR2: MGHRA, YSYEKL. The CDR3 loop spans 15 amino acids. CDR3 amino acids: CASSQDRSRAETQYF. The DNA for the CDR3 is TGCGCCAGCAGCCAAGATAGGAGCAGGGCAGAGACCCAGTACTTC.

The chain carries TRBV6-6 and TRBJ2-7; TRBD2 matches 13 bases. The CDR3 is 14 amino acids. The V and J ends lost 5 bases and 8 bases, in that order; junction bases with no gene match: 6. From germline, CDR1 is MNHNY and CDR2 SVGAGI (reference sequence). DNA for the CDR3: TGTGCCAGCAGTGGAGGACTAGCGGGGGCCCAGCAGTACTTC. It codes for CASSGGLAGAQQYF.

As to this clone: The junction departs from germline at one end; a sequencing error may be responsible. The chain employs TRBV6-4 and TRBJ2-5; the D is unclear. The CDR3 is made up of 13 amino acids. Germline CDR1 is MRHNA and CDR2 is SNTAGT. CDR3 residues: CASPIRKQEAQYF. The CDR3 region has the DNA TGTGCCAGCCCGATAAGAAAACAAGAGGCCCAGTACTTC.

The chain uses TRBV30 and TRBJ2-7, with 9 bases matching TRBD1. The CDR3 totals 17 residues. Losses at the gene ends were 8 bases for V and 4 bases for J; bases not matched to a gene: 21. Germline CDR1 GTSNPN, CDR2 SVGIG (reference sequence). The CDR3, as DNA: TGTGCCGGATCCGGGACAGGGAAATCGGTTTTTAAGTACGAGCAGTACTTC. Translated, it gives CAGSGTGKSVFKYEQYF.

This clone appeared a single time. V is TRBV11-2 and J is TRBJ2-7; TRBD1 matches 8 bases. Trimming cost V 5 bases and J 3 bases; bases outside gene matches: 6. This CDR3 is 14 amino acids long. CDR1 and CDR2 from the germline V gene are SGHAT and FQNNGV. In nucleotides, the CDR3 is TGTGCCAGCAGCCCGCGACAGGGGAGCTACGAGCAGTACTTC. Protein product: CASSPRQGSYEQYF.

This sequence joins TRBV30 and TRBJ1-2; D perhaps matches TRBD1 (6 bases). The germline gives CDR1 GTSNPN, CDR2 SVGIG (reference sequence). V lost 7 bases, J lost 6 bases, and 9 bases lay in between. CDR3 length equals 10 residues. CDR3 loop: CAYTGNGYTF. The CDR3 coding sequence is TGTGCCTACACAGGGAATGGCTACACCTTC.

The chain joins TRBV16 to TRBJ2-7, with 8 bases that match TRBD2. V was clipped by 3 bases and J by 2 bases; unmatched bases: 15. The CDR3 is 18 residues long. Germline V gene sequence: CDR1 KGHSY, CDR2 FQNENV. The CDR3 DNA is TGTGCCAGCAGCCATGGCGGGAGGACGGCTCTGCCGGCCTACGAGCAGTACTTC. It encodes CASSHGGRTALPAYEQYF.

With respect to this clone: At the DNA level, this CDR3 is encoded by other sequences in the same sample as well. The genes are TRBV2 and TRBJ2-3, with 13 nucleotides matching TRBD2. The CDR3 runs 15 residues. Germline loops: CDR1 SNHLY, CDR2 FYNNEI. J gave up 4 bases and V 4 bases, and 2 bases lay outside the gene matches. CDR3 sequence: CASSGLAGGPDTQYF. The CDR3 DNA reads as TGTGCCAGCAGTGGACTAGCGGGGGGTCCAGATACGCAGTATTTT.

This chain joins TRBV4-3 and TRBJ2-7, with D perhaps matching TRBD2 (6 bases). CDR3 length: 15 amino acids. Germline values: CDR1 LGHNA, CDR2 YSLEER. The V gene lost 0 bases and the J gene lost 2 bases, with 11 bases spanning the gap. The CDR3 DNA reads TGCGCCAGCAGCCAAGATAGGGGACTTACCTACGAGCAGTACTTC. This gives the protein CASSQDRGLTYEQYF.

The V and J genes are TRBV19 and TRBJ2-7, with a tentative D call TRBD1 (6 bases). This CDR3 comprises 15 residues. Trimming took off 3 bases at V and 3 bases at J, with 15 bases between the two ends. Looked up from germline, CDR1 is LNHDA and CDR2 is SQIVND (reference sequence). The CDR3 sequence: CASSIKSDSFYEQYF. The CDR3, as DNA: TGTGCCAGTAGTATTAAATCGGACAGTTTCTACGAGCAGTACTTC. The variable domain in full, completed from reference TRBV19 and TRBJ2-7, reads DGGITQSPKYLFRKEGQNVTLSCEQNLNHDAMYWYRQDPGQGLRLIYYSQIVNDFQKGDIAEGYSVSREKKESFPLTVTSAQKNPTAFYLCASSIKSDSFYEQYFGPGTRLTVT.

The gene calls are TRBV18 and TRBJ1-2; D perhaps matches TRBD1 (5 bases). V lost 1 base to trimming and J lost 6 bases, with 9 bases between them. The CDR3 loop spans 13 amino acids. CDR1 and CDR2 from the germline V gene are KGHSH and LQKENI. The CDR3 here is CASSPRQIDGYTF. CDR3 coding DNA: TGTGCCAGCTCACCACGACAGATCGATGGCTACACCTTC.

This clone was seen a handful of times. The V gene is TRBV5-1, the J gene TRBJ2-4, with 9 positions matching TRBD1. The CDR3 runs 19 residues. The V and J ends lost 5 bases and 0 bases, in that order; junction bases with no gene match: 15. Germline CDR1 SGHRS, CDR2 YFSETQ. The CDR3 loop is CASRLHSGDRALAKNIQYF. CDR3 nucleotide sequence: TGCGCCAGCAGACTTCACTCCGGGGACAGGGCGCTAGCCAAAAACATTCAGTACTTC.

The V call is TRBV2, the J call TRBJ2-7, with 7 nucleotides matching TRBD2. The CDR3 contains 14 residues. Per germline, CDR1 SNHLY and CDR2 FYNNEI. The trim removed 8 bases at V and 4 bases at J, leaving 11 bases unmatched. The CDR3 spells CASSKELAEYEQYF. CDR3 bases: TGTGCCAGCTCTAAGGAGCTAGCGGAGTACGAGCAGTACTTC.

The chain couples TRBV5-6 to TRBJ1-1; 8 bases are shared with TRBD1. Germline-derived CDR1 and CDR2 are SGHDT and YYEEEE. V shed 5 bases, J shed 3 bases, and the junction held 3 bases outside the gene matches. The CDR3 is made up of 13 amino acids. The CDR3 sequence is CASRGTGHTEAFF. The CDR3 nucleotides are TGTGCCAGCAGAGGGACAGGCCACACTGAAGCTTTCTTT.

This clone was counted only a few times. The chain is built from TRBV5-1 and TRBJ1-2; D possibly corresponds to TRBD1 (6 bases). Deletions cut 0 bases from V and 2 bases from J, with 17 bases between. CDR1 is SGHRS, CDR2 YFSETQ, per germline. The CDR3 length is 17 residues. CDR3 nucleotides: TGCGCCAGCAGCTTGGCCCCCCTAAGGGGGACGAACTATGGCTACACCTTC. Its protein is CASSLAPLRGTNYGYTF. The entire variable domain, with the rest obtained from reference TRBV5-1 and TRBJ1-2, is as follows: KAGVTQTPRYLIKTRGQQVTLSCSPISGHRSVSWYQQTPGQGLQFLFEYFSETQRNKGNFPGRFSGRQFSNSRSEMNVSTLELGDSALYLCASSLAPLRGTNYGYTFGSGTRLTVV.

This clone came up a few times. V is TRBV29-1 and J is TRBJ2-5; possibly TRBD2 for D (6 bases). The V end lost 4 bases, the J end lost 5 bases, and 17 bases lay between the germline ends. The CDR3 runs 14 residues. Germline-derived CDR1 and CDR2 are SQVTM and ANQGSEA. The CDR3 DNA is TGCAGCGTTGCGGGGGAGAAGGCTGGCGAGACCCAGTACTTC. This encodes CSVAGEKAGETQYF.

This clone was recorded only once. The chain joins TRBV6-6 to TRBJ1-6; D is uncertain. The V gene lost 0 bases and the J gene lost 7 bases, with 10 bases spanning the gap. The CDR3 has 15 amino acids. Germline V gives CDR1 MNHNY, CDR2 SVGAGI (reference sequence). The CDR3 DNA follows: TGTGCCAGCAGTTACTCTTCGTCGGGAAATTCACCCCTCCACTTT. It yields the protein CASSYSSSGNSPLHF.

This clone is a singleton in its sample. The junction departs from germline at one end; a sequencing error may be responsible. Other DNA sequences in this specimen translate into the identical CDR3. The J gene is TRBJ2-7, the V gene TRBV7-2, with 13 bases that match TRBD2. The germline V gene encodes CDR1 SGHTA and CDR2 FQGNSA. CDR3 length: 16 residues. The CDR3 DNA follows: TGTGCCAGCAGCCAGAGACTAGCGGGAGGACTTGACGAGCAGTACTTT. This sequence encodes CASSQRLAGGLDEQYF.

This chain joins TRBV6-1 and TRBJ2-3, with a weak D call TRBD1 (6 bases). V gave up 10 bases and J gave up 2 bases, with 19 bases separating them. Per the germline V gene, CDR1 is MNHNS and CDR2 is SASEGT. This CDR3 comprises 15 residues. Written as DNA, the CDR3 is TGTGCCACCGGGACACACAATCCCATCACAGATACGCAGTATTTT. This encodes CATGTHNPITDTQYF.

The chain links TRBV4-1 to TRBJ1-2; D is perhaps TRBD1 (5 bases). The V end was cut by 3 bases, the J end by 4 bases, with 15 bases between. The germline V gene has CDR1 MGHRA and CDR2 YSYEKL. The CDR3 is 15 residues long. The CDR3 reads CASSHPPAGLYGYTF. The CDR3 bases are TGCGCCAGCAGCCATCCCCCAGCGGGGCTCTATGGCTACACCTTC.

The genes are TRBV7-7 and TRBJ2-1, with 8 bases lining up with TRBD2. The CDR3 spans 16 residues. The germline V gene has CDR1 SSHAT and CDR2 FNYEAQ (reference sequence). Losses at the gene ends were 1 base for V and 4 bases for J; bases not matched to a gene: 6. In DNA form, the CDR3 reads TGTGCCAGCAGCTTAGAGCCTAGCGGGCTTTACAATGAGCAGTTCTTC. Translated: CASSLEPSGLYNEQFF.

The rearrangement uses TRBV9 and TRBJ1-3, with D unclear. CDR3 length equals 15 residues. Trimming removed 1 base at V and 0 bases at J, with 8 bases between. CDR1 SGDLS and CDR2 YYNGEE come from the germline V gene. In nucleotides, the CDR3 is TGTGCCAGCAGCGTAAATCCGGGCTCTGGAAACACCATATATTTT. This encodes CASSVNPGSGNTIYF. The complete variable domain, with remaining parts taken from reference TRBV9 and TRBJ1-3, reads DSGVTQTPKHLITATGQRVTLRCSPRSGDLSVYWYQQSLDQGLQFLIQYYNGEERAKGNILERFSAQQFPDLHSELNLSSLELGDSALYFCASSVNPGSGNTIYFGEGSWLTVV.